A single sample is the source of the 5 T cell receptor beta chains below, sequenced in a study of human T cells and chemical hapten exposure. TCRdb processed the RACE reads anew with MiXCR; each CDR3 protein has one entry. The table shows tens of thousands of distinct CDR3 sequences, with 7.4% occurring only once. Time point reported: healthy volunteer bleed at 2 weeks. The study extracted total RNA from unfractionated whole blood. The source material was whole blood. The receptors shown here come from a human donor in good health. Some clones in this sample may be carry-over from other donors' samples.

This clonotype appeared many times. This sequence joins TRBV2 and TRBJ1-4; D possibly corresponds to TRBD1 (6 bases). Trimming removed 8 bases from V and 2 bases from J, with 9 bases in between. Germline lookup yields CDR1 SNHLY and CDR2 FYNNEI. The CDR3 loop spans 13 amino acids. The CDR3, as DNA: TGTGCCAGCGGAAGGGGGACTAATGAAAAACTGTTTTTT. It specifies CASGRGTNEKLFF.

In its sample, this clonotype was seen a few times. The chain combines TRBV29-1 with TRBJ1-1, with a possible D match to TRBD1 (5 bases). Looked up from germline, CDR1 is SQVTM and CDR2 is ANQGSEA. The CDR3 is made up of 13 amino acids. Trimming stripped 4 bases from V and 5 bases from J, with 14 bases between. The CDR3 region is CSVGRQFGTEAFF. As DNA, the CDR3 is TGCAGCGTTGGGAGACAGTTTGGGACTGAAGCTTTCTTT.

Comment on this clonotype: A much larger clone lies a single base off, so this may be a read error. The rearrangement uses TRBV20-1 and TRBJ1-5; D may be TRBD1 or TRBD2 (7 bases each). The DNA end lines up better with TRBJ2-3; the J call may be wrong. Germline loops: CDR1 DFQATT, CDR2 SNEGSKA (reference sequence). CDR3 size: 12 residues. The CDR3 sequence: CSAPTAGQPQYF. The CDR3 coding sequence is TGCAGTGCTCCGACAGCGGGACAGCCCCAGTATTTT.

The chain joins TRBV20-1 to TRBJ1-6; D is undetermined. Germline assignment: CDR1 DFQATT and CDR2 SNEGSKA (reference sequence). The CDR3 covers 17 residues. Trimming stripped 3 bases from V and 3 bases from J, with 18 bases between. CDR3 sequence reads: CSARSPGRANYNSPLHF. CDR3 coding DNA: TGCAGTGCTAGGTCGCCAGGTCGGGCTAACTATAATTCACCCCTCCACTTT.

This clonotype occurred many times. This chain uses TRBV6-5 with TRBJ1-2; unclear D gene. The CDR3 covers 14 residues. V lost 5 bases and J lost 3, with 13 bases in between. Per germline, CDR1 MNHEY and CDR2 SVGAGI. The CDR3 loop is CASSRTGSDYGYTF. CDR3 nucleotide sequence: TGTGCCAGCAGTCGGACGGGCTCTGACTATGGCTACACCTTC.